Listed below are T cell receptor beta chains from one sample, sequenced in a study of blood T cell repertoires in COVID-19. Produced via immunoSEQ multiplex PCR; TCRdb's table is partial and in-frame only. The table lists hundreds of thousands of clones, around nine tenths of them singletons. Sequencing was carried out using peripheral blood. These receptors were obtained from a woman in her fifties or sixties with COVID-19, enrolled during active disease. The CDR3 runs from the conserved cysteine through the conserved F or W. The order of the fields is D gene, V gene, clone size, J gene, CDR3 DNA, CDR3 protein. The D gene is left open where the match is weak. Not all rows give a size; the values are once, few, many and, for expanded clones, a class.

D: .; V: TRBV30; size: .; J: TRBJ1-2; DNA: TGTGCCTACTTGGACAGCCCTAACTATGGCTACACCTTC; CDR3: CAYLDSPNYGYTF
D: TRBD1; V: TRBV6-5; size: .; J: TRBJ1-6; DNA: TGTGCCAGCAGTTCGACAGGGGGTTCACCCCTCCACTTT; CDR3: CASSSTGGSPLHF
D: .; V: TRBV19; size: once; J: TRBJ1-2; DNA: TGTGCCAGTAGTGTTCGGACGGAGGTTTATGGCTACACCTTC; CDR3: CASSVRTEVYGYTF
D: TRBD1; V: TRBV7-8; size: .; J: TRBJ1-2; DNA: TGTGCCAGCAGCCTCACTGTGACAGGGTATGGCTACACCTTC; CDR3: CASSLTVTGYGYTF
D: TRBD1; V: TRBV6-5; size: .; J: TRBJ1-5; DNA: TGTGCCAGCAACCCGGACAGGAATCAGCCCCAGCATTTT; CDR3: CASNPDRNQPQHF
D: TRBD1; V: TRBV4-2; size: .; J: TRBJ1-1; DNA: TGTGCCAGCAGCCTGGACAGGGCGAGGGGCGCTGAAGCTTTCTTT; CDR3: CASSLDRARGAEAFF
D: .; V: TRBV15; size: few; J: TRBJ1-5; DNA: TGTGCCACCAGCAGACCCGATGCCGACAGCTATAGCAATCAGCCCCAGCATTTT; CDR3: CATSRPDADSYSNQPQHF
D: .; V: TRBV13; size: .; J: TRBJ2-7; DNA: TGTGCCAGCAGCTCCCGGGTCTCGAAGCACGAGCAGTACTTC; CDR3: CASSSRVSKHEQYF
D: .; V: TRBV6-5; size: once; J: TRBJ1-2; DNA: TGTGCCAGCATCTTAACAGGTGGCGGCTACACCTTC; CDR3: CASILTGGGYTF
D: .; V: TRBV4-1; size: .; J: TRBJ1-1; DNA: TGCGCCAGCAGCTTTACAGGTCCGGGGGGGGAAGCTTTCTTT; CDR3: CASSFTGPGGEAFF
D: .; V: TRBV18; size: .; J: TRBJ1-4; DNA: TGTGCCAGCTCAACGACATCAACTAATGAAAAACTGTTTTTT; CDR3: CASSTTSTNEKLFF
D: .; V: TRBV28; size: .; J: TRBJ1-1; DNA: TGTGCCAGCATTCTGGACAGTCACGACTACCTTTCGAACACTGAAGCTTTCTTT; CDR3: CASILDSHDYLSNTEAFF
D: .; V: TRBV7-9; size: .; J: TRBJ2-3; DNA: TGTGCCAGCAGCCCCCCTAGCGTAGCACCCACAGATACGCAGTATTTT; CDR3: CASSPPSVAPTDTQYF
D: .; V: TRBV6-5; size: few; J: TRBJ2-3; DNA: TGTGCCAGCAGTCCCGTAAGCACAGATACGCAGTATTTT; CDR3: CASSPVSTDTQYF
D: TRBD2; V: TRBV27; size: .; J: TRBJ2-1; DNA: TGTGCCAGTTTTAGCGGGAGCTCCTACAATGAGCAGTTCTTC; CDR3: CASFSGSSYNEQFF
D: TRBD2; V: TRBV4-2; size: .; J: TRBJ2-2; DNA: TGTGCCAGCAGCGAACCGGGACTAGCTGCGGTCGGGTCCGGGGAGCTGTTTTTT; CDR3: CASSEPGLAAVGSGELFF
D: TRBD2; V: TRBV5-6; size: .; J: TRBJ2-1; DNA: TGTGCCAGCGCCCACCCCAGGACCCTAGCGGGGGAGCAGTTCTTC; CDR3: CASAHPRTLAGEQFF
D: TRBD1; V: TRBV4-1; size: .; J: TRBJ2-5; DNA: TGCGCCAGCAGTGACACCGGGACAGGGAGTGGGACCCAGTACTTC; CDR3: CASSDTGTGSGTQYF
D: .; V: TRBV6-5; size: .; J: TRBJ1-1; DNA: TGTGCCAGCAGTTACTTGGGGGGTTGGAATGAAGCTTTCTTT; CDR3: CASSYLGGWNEAFF
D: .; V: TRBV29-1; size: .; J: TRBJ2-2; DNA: TGCAGCGTTTCACAGAGCACCGGGGAGCTGTTTTTT; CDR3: CSVSQSTGELFF
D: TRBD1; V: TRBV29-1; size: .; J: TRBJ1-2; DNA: TGCAGCGTCCCTACGGACAGGGGTAATGGCTACACCTTC; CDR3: CSVPTDRGNGYTF
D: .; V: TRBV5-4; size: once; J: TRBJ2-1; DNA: TGTGCCAGCAGCCTCCCGAGGGACTCCGCCTATGAGCAGTTCTTC; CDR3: CASSLPRDSAYEQFF
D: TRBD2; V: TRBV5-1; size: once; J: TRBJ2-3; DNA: TGCGCCAGCAGCTTTGGACTAGAAACAGATACGCAGTATTTT; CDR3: CASSFGLETDTQYF
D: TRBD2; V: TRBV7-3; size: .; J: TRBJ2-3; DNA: TGTGCCAGCAGCCAGGGACTAGCGGGAGGGATAGATACGCAGTATTTT; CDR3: CASSQGLAGGIDTQYF
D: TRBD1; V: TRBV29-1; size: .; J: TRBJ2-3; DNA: TGCAGCGTTGAAGATCTTGAGGGGGCGCGGACAGATACGCAGTATTTT; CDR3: CSVEDLEGARTDTQYF
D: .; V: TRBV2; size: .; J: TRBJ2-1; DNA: TGTGCCAGCACGAGCTCCCGGGGGTCCAATGAGCAGTTCTTC; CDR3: CASTSSRGSNEQFF
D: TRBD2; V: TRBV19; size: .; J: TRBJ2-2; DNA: TGTGCCACCGCGGGGGGCCACACCGGGGAGCTGTTTTTT; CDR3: CATAGGHTGELFF
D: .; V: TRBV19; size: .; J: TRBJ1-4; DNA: TGTGCCAGTAGTTTCACAGCAACTAATGAAAAACTGTTTTTT; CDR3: CASSFTATNEKLFF
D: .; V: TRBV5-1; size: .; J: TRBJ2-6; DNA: TGCGCCAGCATTGAAGTCACAGGGGCCAACGTCCTGACTTTC; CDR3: CASIEVTGANVLTF
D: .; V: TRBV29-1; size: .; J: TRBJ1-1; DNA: TGCAGCGTTGAGAACGTGGGGCAGGGCGGAACTGAAGCTTTCTTT; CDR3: CSVENVGQGGTEAFF
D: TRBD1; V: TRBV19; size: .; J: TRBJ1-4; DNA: TGTGCCAGTAGTGCTCGGACAGGGTTTAACTCTGAAAAACTGTTTTTT; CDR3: CASSARTGFNSEKLFF
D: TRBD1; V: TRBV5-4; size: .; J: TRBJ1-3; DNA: TGTGCCAGCAGCTTGGAAGGGGGCCCAACCTCTGGAAACACCATATATTTT; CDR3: CASSLEGGPTSGNTIYF
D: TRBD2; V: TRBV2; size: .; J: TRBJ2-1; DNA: TGTGCCAGCAGGGCTAGCGGGGGCAGCTCCTACAATGAGCAGTTCTTC; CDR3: CASRASGGSSYNEQFF
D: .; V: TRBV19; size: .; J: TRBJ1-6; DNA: TGTGCCAGTAGTATGGATAGCAGGGGAAATTCACCCCTCCACTTT; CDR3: CASSMDSRGNSPLHF
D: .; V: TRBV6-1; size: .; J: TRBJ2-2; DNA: TGTGCCAGCAGTGAGCTAGCAAACACCGGGGAGCTGTTTTTT; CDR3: CASSELANTGELFF
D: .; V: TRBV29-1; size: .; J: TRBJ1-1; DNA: TGCAGCGTCCTGATGACAGTGAACACTGAAGCTTTCTTT; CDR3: CSVLMTVNTEAFF
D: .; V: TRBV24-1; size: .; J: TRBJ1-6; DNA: TGTGCCACCAGTGACTACCACAATTCACCCCTCCACTTT; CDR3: CATSDYHNSPLHF
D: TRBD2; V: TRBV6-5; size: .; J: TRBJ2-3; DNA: TGTGCCAGCAGTTTAGCGGGGGGCACAGATACGCAGTATTTT; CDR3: CASSLAGGTDTQYF
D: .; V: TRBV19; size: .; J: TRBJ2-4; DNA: TGTGCCAGTAGTATAGGTCAAGCCGAACTAGCCAAAAACATTCAGTACTTC; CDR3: CASSIGQAELAKNIQYF
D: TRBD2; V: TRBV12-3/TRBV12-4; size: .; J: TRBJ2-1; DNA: TGTGCCAGCAGGCCGGGAGGGGCGGATGAGCAGTTCTTC; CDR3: CASRPGGADEQFF
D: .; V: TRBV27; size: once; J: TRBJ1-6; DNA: TGTGCCAGCAGTTTAACCCGGGATTCACCCCTCCACTTT; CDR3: CASSLTRDSPLHF
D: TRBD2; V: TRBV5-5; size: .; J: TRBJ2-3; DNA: TGTGCCAGCAGCTTGGGGTCTAGCGGGGGAAATACGCAGTATTTT; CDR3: CASSLGSSGGNTQYF
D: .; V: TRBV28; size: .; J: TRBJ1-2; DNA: TGTGCCAGCAGTTTGGAGGCAGAAACATTCTATGGCTACACCTTC; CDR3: CASSLEAETFYGYTF